These 20 T cell receptor beta chains came from one sample sequenced in a study of Ad26.COV2.S vaccination and SARS-CoV-2 variants. Profiling relied on immunoSEQ multiplex PCR, and the TCRdb table lists in-frame clones only, not all of them. This table has hundreds of thousands of clones, about 85% appearing once. Treatment in this sample: some 19 received Ad26.COV2.S at low or high dose, single or two shots; about 5 received placebo; per-sample allocation not given. After the first vaccine or placebo injection, samples were drawn on day 63. Source: peripheral blood, taken in a trial of Ad26.COV2.S vaccine versus placebo. These receptors all stem from a person between 18 and 65 years old who received the Ad26.COV2.S COVID-19 vaccine or a placebo.

This sequence joins TRBV2 and TRBJ2-7, with 9 bases fitting TRBD1. The junction had 9 bases not matched to a gene; V was cut back by 10 bases and J by 5 bases. Germline CDR1 reads SNHLY; CDR2 reads FYNNEI. The CDR3 length is 13 residues. CDR3 nucleotide sequence: TGTGCCATTACGGCTACAGGGGGCCACGAGCAGTACTTC. This encodes CAITATGGHEQYF.

This clone was picked up one time. This sequence joins TRBV7-9 and TRBJ2-7, with unresolved D. The length of the CDR3 is 13 residues. The germline gives CDR1 SEHNR, CDR2 FQNEAQ (reference sequence). The V end was cut by 2 bases, the J end by 4 bases, with 9 bases between. In nucleotides, the CDR3 is TGTGCCAGCAGCTTAAGTAATGCGTACGAGCAGTACTTC. It is translated as CASSLSNAYEQYF.

V and J are TRBV10-1 and TRBJ2-3, with 10 bases fitting TRBD2. Germline CDR1 and CDR2: WNHNN and SYGVQD (reference sequence). V lost 1 base, J lost 2 bases, and 3 bases stayed unmatched. There are 16 residues in the CDR3. This CDR3 is CASSEFLAGDTDTQYF. The DNA of the CDR3 is TGCGCCAGCAGTGAGTTTCTAGCGGGGGACACAGATACGCAGTATTTT.

The rearrangement links TRBV20-1 to TRBJ1-4; D not certain. V gave up 4 bases and J gave up 12 bases, with 12 bases separating them. The CDR3 is 11 amino acids. Germline assignment: CDR1 DFQATT and CDR2 SNEGSKA (reference sequence). CDR3 loop: CSAMPERELFF. The CDR3 DNA follows: TGCAGTGCTATGCCGGAAAGGGAACTGTTTTTT.

About this clone itself: The DNA is omitted, as the CDR3 cannot be located on it reliably, and the CDR3 follows TCRdb's listing. The CDR3: CASSKVGRGTSGRRADTQYF. The V call is TRBV21-1, the J call TRBJ2-3; the table names TRBD2, a call not compared with the DNA. TRBV21-1 is described as a pseudogene. The CDR3 is 20 amino acids long, termini counted.

The rearrangement joins TRBV5-4 to TRBJ1-1, with D unclear. CDR1 and CDR2 from the germline V gene are SGHNT and YYREEE (reference sequence). CDR3 length equals 17 residues. V was cut by 0 bases and J by 1 base, with 16 bases left in between. DNA for the CDR3: TGTGCCAGCAGCTTGGGGGTCGGCGGAAGGCCGAACACTGAAGCTTTCTTT. It translates to CASSLGVGGRPNTEAFF.

The rearrangement joins TRBV21-1 to TRBJ2-5. TRBV21-1 is noted as a pseudogene. The CDR3 length is 14 residues. CDR3 in DNA: TGTGCCAGCAGGAGGGACGGGGAGCAAGAGACCCAGTACTTC. Its translation: CASRRDGEQETQYF.

CDR3 region: CASSLRRDTIYF. DNA of the CDR3: TGTGCCAGCAGCCTCCGAAGAGACACCATATATTTT. The J gene is TRBJ1-3, the V gene TRBV12-3 or TRBV12-4; D is uncertain. The CDR3 runs 12 residues. V was shortened by 6 bases and J by 8 bases, with 11 bases between the two germline ends.

V gene TRBV6-2 or TRBV6-3 combines with J gene TRBJ1-2, with TRBD1 matching over 7 bases. The junction had 4 bases not matched to a gene; V was cut back by 6 bases and J by 0 bases. In germline, CDR1 is MNHEY, CDR2 SVGEGT. The CDR3 totals 14 residues. The CDR3 spells CASRPTGANYGYTF. CDR3 in DNA: TGTGCCAGCAGGCCTACAGGGGCTAACTATGGCTACACCTTC.

The chain joins TRBV24-1 to TRBJ2-1, with D possibly matching TRBD1 (6 bases). The CDR3 covers 14 residues. V was pared by 4 bases and J by 5 bases, with 11 bases between. Germline CDR1 KGHDR, CDR2 SFDVKD. CDR3 nucleotides: TGTGCCACCAGTGACCCTACAGGGCACAATGAGCAGTTCTTC. Residues: CATSDPTGHNEQFF.

The V call is TRBV2, the J call TRBJ2-1, with D tentatively TRBD1 (5 bases). The CDR3 spans 13 residues. V shed 6 bases and J shed 6 bases, with 12 bases lying between them. Germline V lookup: CDR1 SNHLY, CDR2 FYNNEI. The CDR3 loop is CASRPRGINEQFF. The CDR3 DNA is TGTGCCAGCAGACCTAGGGGTATCAATGAGCAGTTCTTC.

As DNA, the CDR3 is TGTGCCAGCAGCCTTTTAGACACCATATATTTT. It encodes CASSLLDTIYF. The chain couples TRBV6-5 to TRBJ1-3; no clear D. The V and J ends lost 6 bases and 8 bases respectively, with 8 bases between them. The CDR3 length is 11 residues. The germline gives CDR1 MNHEY, CDR2 SVGAGI.

The chain recombines TRBV5-1 with TRBJ2-2; 7 bases are a match to TRBD2. In germline, CDR1 is SGHRS, CDR2 YFSETQ. The CDR3 consists of 15 residues. Germline trimming cut 0 bases from V and 4 bases from J; bases unmatched to any gene: 3. CDR3 region: CASSLAGLTTGELFF. Written as DNA, the CDR3 is TGCGCCAGCAGCTTGGCGGGACTAACCACCGGGGAGCTGTTTTTT.

The chain is built from TRBV27 and TRBJ2-7; 7 positions match TRBD2. The CDR3 runs to 13 residues. Germline loops: CDR1 MNHEY, CDR2 SMNVEV (reference sequence). With V trimmed by 6 bases and J by 3 bases, 5 bases remained unmatched. The DNA of the CDR3 is TGTGCCAGCAGCTTGGGGGGGGGCTACGAGCAGTACTTC. Its translation: CASSLGGGYEQYF.

On this clone: Other DNA sequences of this sample code for an identical CDR3. The rearrangement links TRBV3-1 (or the pseudogene TRBV3-2) to TRBJ1-1; perhaps TRBD1 as D (5 bases). Germline V gene data show CDR1 as LGHDT and CDR2 as YNNKEL (reference sequence). V dropped 3 bases and J dropped 1 base, with 6 bases sitting between them. The CDR3 totals 13 residues. DNA for the CDR3: TGTGCCAGCAGCCACGGGGGGAACACTGAAGCTTTCTTT. Translating gives CASSHGGNTEAFF.

The chain links TRBV27 to TRBJ2-3, with D uncertain. V lost 4 bases and J lost 6, with 11 bases in between. Germline V gives CDR1 MNHEY, CDR2 SMNVEV (reference sequence). The CDR3 totals 13 residues. The CDR3 bases are TGTGCCAGCAGTTCTTTGGTCGGGGATACGCAGTATTTT. This gives the protein CASSSLVGDTQYF.

The V call is TRBV5-5, the J call TRBJ2-5; TRBD1 matches 9 bases. The CDR3 runs 15 residues. The germline gives CDR1 SGHKS, CDR2 YYEKEE (reference sequence). The V and J ends lost 4 bases and 5 bases, in that order; junction bases with no gene match: 9. CDR3: CASSLKQGALETQYF. Written as DNA, the CDR3 is TGTGCCAGCAGCCTAAAACAGGGGGCGCTGGAGACCCAGTACTTC.

The chain recombines TRBV4-3 with TRBJ2-3; D unclear. CDR3 length: 14 amino acids. Germline assignment: CDR1 LGHNA and CDR2 YSLEER. V was pared by 0 bases and J by 0 bases, with 4 bases between. The CDR3 bases are TGCGCCAGCAGCCAAGACAGAAGCACAGATACGCAGTATTTT. Encoded protein: CASSQDRSTDTQYF.

The chain carries TRBV25-1 and TRBJ1-1; 8 bases are a match to TRBD1. The CDR3 covers 16 residues. Germline CDR1 reads MGHDK; CDR2 reads SYGVNS. The ends lost 6 bases at V and 0 bases at J; junction bases unmatched: 9. The chain's CDR3 is CASRGRGRFMNTEAFF. The CDR3 DNA reads as TGTGCCAGCAGAGGCAGGGGGCGGTTCATGAACACTGAAGCTTTCTTT. Full variable domain (outside the CDR3, taken from reference TRBV25-1 and TRBJ1-1): EADIYQTPRYLVIGTGKKITLECSQTMGHDKMYWYQQDPGMELHLIHYSYGVNSTEKGDLSSESTVSRIRTEHFPLTLESARPSHTSQYLCASRGRGRFMNTEAFFGQGTRLTVV.

This clone was detected a few times. The chain employs TRBV12-3 or TRBV12-4 and TRBJ2-2, with 7 bases aligning to TRBD2. This CDR3 comprises 13 residues. The V gene end was trimmed by 9 bases and the J gene end by 4 bases; junction bases not matched to a gene: 5. CDR3 coding DNA: TGTGCCAGTTCAGCGGGGCTCACCGGGGAGCTGTTTTTT. Residues: CASSAGLTGELFF.